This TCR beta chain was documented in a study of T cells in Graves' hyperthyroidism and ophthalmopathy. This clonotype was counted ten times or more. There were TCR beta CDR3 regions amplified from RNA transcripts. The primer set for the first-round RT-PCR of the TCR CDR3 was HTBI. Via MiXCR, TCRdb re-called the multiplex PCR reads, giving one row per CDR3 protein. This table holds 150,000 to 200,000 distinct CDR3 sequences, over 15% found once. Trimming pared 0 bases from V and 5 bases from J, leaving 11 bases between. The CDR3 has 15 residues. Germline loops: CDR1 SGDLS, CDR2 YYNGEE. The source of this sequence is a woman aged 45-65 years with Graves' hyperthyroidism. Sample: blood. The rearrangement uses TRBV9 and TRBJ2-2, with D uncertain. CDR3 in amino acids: CASSVGPVGTGELFF. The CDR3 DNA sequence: TGTGCCAGCAGCGTAGGTCCCGTAGGGACCGGGGAGCTGTTTTTT.